This is a list of T cell receptor beta chains from one sample in a study of tissue T cells after allogeneic stem cell transplantation. Measured with immunoSEQ multiplex PCR; TCRdb has only the in-frame clones, and not every one. The table shows over 2,000 clones, with around 60% occurring only once. The sequencing here drew on ileal tissue, taken at autopsy. The receptors derive from a male patient at least 60 years old with steroid-refractory graft-versus-host disease after an allogeneic stem cell transplant. T cells may partly derive from the graft donor. CDR3s include the opening cysteine and the closing phenylalanine or tryptophan. Each record gives: V gene, J gene, D gene, clone size, CDR3 protein, CDR3 DNA. The D gene is left open where the match is weak. Clone size, where shown, is once, few, many, or a class for clones that have expanded.

V: TRBV18
J: TRBJ2-6
D: NA
size: NA
CDR3: CASSQGSAGANVLTF
DNA: TGTGCCAGCTCCCAAGGTTCTGCTGGGGCCAACGTCCTGACTTTC

V: TRBV6-5
J: TRBJ2-7
D: NA
size: NA
CDR3: CATGTFRGEQYF
DNA: TGTGCCACCGGAACGTTTAGGGGCGAGCAGTACTTC

V: TRBV11-3
J: TRBJ1-3
D: NA
size: NA
CDR3: CASSLSQLSGNTIYF
DNA: TGTGCCAGCAGCTTAAGCCAATTAAGCGGAAACACCATATATTTT

V: TRBV2
J: TRBJ1-5
D: NA
size: few
CDR3: CASSEYGQVNQPQHF
DNA: TGTGCCAGCAGTGAGTACGGGCAGGTCAATCAGCCCCAGCATTTT

V: TRBV6-1
J: TRBJ2-2
D: NA
size: NA
CDR3: CASSQQGRGTGELFF
DNA: TGTGCCAGCAGTCAACAGGGTCGGGGCACCGGGGAGCTGTTTTTT

V: TRBV29-1
J: TRBJ1-1
D: NA
size: NA
CDR3: CSVARASEAFF
DNA: TGCAGCGTGGCGAGAGCATCTGAAGCTTTCTTT

V: TRBV11-2
J: TRBJ2-5
D: TRBD1
size: medium-sized
CDR3: CASSLRDRAWETQYF
DNA: TGTGCCAGCAGCTTACGGGACAGGGCATGGGAGACCCAGTACTTC

V: TRBV7-9
J: TRBJ1-2
D: NA
size: NA
CDR3: CASSLGRGSYGYTF
DNA: TGTGCCAGCAGCTTAGGCCGGGGTTCCTATGGCTACACCTTC

V: TRBV5-6
J: TRBJ1-6
D: NA
size: NA
CDR3: CASSPGMGESPLHF
DNA: TGTGCCAGCAGCCCAGGGATGGGTGAATCACCCCTCCACTTT

V: TRBV7-8
J: TRBJ2-7
D: TRBD1
size: large
CDR3: CASSLGDRGAYEQYF
DNA: TGTGCCAGCAGCTTAGGGGACAGGGGTGCCTACGAGCAGTACTTC

V: TRBV12-3/TRBV12-4
J: TRBJ2-2
D: NA
size: NA
CDR3: CAMTQTGRELFF
DNA: TGTGCCATGACCCAGACCGGTCGGGAGCTGTTTTTT

V: TRBV4-3
J: TRBJ2-1
D: NA
size: NA
CDR3: CASSQRRDTSYNEQFF
DNA: TGCGCCAGCAGCCAACGGCGGGACACCTCCTACAATGAGCAGTTCTTC

V: TRBV19
J: TRBJ2-3
D: NA
size: NA
CDR3: CASRTRGTDTQYF
DNA: TGTGCCAGTAGGACCAGGGGCACAGATACGCAGTATTTT

V: TRBV7-9
J: TRBJ1-4
D: NA
size: once
CDR3: CASSVSPGLANEKLFF
DNA: TGTGCCAGCAGCGTTAGCCCGGGGTTGGCTAATGAAAAACTGTTTTTT

V: TRBV11-3
J: TRBJ2-1
D: TRBD1
size: NA
CDR3: CASSFGRDRGLRDEQFF
DNA: TGTGCCAGCAGCTTTGGCCGGGACAGGGGGCTTAGGGATGAGCAGTTCTTC

V: TRBV20-1
J: TRBJ2-1
D: NA
size: NA
CDR3: CSAGSYNEQFF
DNA: TGCAGTGCCGGGTCCTACAATGAGCAGTTCTTC

V: TRBV6-5
J: TRBJ1-1
D: TRBD1
size: NA
CDR3: CASSVPGTGLAFF
DNA: TGTGCCAGCAGCGTTCCCGGGACAGGGCTAGCTTTCTTT

V: TRBV4-1
J: TRBJ1-5
D: NA
size: large
CDR3: CASSPAPGPLDHSNQPQHF
DNA: TGCGCCAGCAGCCCGGCGCCGGGACCTTTGGATCATAGCAATCAGCCCCAGCATTTT

V: TRBV2
J: TRBJ2-1
D: NA
size: NA
CDR3: CASKLEYNEQFF
DNA: TGTGCCAGCAAGCTGGAGTACAATGAGCAGTTCTTC

V: TRBV5-1
J: TRBJ2-6
D: TRBD1
size: NA
CDR3: CASSRGQSIFSGANVLTF
DNA: TGCGCCAGCAGCAGGGGGCAATCCATCTTCTCTGGGGCCAACGTCCTGACTTTC

V: TRBV19
J: TRBJ2-2
D: TRBD2
size: few
CDR3: CASNPGLAGTGELFF
DNA: TGTGCCAGTAACCCTGGACTAGCGGGCACCGGGGAGCTGTTTTTT

V: TRBV5-6
J: TRBJ2-3
D: TRBD2
size: NA
CDR3: CASSVGGAFSSQYF
DNA: TGTGCCAGCAGCGTCGGGGGGGCTTTCTCCTCGCAGTATTTT

V: TRBV5-6
J: TRBJ1-6
D: NA
size: NA
CDR3: CASRTYNSPLHF
DNA: TGTGCCAGCAGGACGTATAATTCACCCCTCCACTTT

V: TRBV7-8
J: TRBJ2-2
D: TRBD2
size: few
CDR3: CASRLAGGRTGELFF
DNA: TGTGCCAGCCGTCTCGCGGGGGGTCGTACCGGGGAGCTGTTTTTT

V: TRBV11-2
J: TRBJ1-1
D: NA
size: large
CDR3: CASSLRSGIEAFF
DNA: TGTGCCAGCAGCTTAAGGTCAGGAATAGAAGCTTTCTTT

V: TRBV5-6
J: TRBJ2-5
D: TRBD2
size: NA
CDR3: CARRGGAGGGETQYF
DNA: TGTGCCCGCCGCGGGGGGGCCGGGGGGGGAGAGACCCAGTACTTC

V: TRBV24-1
J: TRBJ2-7
D: NA
size: NA
CDR3: CATSDGDEQYF
DNA: TGTGCCACCAGCGATGGCGACGAGCAGTACTTC

V: TRBV5-4
J: TRBJ2-3
D: TRBD1
size: NA
CDR3: CASKGQGQTDTQYF
DNA: TGTGCCAGCAAGGGACAGGGGCAAACAGATACGCAGTATTTT

V: TRBV12-5
J: TRBJ2-7
D: NA
size: NA
CDR3: CASGPNYEQYF
DNA: TGTGCTAGTGGCCCGAACTACGAGCAGTACTTC

V: TRBV7-9
J: TRBJ2-1
D: NA
size: once
CDR3: CASSFSSGPSYEQFF
DNA: TGTGCCAGCAGCTTCTCGTCAGGGCCTAGCTATGAGCAGTTCTTC

V: TRBV7-2
J: TRBJ1-3
D: NA
size: NA
CDR3: CASSPDPYSGNTIYF
DNA: TGTGCCAGCAGCCCCGACCCCTACTCTGGAAACACCATATATTTT